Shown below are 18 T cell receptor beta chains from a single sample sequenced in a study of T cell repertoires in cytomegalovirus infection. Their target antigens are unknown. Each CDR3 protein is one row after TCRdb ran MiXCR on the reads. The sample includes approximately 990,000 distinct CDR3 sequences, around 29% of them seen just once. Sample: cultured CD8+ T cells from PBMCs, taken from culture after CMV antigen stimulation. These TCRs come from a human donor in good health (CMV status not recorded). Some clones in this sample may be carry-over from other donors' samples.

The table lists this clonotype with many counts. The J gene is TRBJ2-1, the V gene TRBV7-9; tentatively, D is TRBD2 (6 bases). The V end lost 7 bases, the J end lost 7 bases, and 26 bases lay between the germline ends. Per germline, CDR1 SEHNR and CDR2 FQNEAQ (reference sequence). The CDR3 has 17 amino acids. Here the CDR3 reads CASTPGLYLTLTNEQFF. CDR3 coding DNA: TGTGCCAGCACCCCGGGACTTTACCTTACACTTACGAATGAGCAGTTCTTC.

In DNA form, the CDR3 reads TGCGCCAGCAGCCAAGCTACTACTTGGGACCAGTACTTC. Translating it yields CASSQATTWDQYF. The chain combines TRBV4-1 with TRBJ2-5, with D uncertain. CDR3 length: 13 amino acids. V was shortened by 1 base and J by 10 bases, with 13 bases between the two germline ends. The germline CDR1 and CDR2 sequences are MGHRA and YSYEKL.

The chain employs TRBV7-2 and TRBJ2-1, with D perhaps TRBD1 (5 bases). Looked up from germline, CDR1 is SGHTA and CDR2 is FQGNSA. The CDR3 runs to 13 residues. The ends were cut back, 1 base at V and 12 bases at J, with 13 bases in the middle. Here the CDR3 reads CASSLEGRQGQFF. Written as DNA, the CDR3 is TGTGCCAGCAGCTTAGAAGGCAGGCAGGGGCAGTTCTTC.

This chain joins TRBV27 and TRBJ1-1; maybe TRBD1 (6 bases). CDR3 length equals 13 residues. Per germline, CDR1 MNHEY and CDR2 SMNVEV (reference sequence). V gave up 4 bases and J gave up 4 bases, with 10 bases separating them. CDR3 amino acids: CASSSKGVTEAFF. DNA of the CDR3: TGTGCCAGCAGTTCCAAGGGGGTCACTGAAGCTTTCTTT.

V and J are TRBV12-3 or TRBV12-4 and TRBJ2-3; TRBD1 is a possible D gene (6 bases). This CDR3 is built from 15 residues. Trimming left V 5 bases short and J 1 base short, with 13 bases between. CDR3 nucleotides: TGTGCCAGCAGTGGGAACAGGGCCGGCACAGATACGCAGTATTTT. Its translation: CASSGNRAGTDTQYF.

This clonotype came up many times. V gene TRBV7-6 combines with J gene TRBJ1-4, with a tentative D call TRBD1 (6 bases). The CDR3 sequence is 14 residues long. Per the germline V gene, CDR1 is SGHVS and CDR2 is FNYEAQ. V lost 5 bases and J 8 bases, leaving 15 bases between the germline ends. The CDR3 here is CASSGRGAGEKLFF. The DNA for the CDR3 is TGTGCCAGCAGCGGCCGGGGGGCAGGGGAAAAACTGTTTTTT.

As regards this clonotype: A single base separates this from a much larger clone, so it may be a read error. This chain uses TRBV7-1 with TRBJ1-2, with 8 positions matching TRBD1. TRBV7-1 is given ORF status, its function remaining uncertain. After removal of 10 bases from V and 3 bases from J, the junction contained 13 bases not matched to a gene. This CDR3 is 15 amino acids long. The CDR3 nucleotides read TGTGCCAACACTGACAGGACAGGGACAGACTATGGCTACACCTTC. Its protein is CANTDRTGTDYGYTF.

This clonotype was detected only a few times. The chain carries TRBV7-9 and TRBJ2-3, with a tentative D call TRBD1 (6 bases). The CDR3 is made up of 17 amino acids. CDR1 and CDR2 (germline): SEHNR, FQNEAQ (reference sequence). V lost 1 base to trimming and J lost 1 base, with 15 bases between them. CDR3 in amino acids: CASSLVWGLDGTDTQYF. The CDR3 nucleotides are TGTGCCAGCAGCTTAGTGTGGGGGCTAGATGGCACAGATACGCAGTATTTT.

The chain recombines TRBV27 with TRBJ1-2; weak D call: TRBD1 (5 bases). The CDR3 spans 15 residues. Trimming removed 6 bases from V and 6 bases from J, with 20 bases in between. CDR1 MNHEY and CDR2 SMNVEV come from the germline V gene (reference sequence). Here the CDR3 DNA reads TGTGCCAGCAGCTCCCGGGGACGGCCAGCCGATGGCTACACCTTC. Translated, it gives CASSSRGRPADGYTF.

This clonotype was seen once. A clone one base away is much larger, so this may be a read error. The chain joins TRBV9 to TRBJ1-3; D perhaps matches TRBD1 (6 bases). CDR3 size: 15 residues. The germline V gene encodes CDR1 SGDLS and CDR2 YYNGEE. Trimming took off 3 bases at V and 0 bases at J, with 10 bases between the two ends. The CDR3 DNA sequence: TGTGCCAGCAGCGCTACAGGGAACTCTGGAAACACCATATATTTT. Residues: CASSATGNSGNTIYF. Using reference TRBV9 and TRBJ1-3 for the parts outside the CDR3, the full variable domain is DSGVTQTPKHLITATGQRVTLRCSPRSGDLSVYWYQQSLDQGLQFLIQYYNGEERAKGNILERFSAQQFPDLHSELNLSSLELGDSALYFCASSATGNSGNTIYFGEGSWLTVV.

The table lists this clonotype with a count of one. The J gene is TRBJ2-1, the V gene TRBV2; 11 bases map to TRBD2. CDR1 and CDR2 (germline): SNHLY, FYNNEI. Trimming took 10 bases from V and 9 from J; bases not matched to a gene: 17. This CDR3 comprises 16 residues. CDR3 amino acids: CAIELTSGGSFGEQFF. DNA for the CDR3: TGTGCCATCGAGCTTACTAGCGGGGGTTCATTTGGTGAGCAGTTCTTC.

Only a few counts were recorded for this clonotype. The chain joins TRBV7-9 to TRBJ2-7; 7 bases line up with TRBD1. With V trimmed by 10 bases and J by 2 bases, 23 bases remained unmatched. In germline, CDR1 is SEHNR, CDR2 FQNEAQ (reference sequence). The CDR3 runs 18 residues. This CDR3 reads CATLAHPGTVLPTYEQYF. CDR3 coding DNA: TGTGCCACCCTAGCCCACCCCGGGACAGTGTTACCTACCTACGAGCAGTACTTC.

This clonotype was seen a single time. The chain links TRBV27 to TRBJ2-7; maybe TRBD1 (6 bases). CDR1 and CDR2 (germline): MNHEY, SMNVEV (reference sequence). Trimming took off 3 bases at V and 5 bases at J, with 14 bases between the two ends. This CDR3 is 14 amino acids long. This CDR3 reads CASSFGAGTHEQYF. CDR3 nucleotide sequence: TGTGCCAGCAGTTTCGGAGCAGGGACACACGAGCAGTACTTC.

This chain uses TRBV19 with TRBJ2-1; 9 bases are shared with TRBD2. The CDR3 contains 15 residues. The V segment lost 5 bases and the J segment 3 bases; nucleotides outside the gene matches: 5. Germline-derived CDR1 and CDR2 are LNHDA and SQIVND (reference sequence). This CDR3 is CASSRSGGYYNEQFF. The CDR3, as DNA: TGTGCCAGTAGTCGTAGCGGGGGATACTACAATGAGCAGTTCTTC.

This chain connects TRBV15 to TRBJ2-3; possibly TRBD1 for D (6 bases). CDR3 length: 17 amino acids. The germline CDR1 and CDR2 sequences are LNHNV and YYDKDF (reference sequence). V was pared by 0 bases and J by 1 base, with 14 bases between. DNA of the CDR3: TGTGCCACCAGCAGAGATGTAAGGGGGTGGCGCACAGATACGCAGTATTTT. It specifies CATSRDVRGWRTDTQYF.

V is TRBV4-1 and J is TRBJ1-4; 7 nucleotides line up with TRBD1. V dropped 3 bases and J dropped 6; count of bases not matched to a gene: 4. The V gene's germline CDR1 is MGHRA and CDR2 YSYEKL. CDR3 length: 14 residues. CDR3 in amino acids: CASSQGGGDEKLFF. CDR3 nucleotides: TGCGCCAGCAGCCAGGGAGGGGGCGATGAAAAACTGTTTTTT.

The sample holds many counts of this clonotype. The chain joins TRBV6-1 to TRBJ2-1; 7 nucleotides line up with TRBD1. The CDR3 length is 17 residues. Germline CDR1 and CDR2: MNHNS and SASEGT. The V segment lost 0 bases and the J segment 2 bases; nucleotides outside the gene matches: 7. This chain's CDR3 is CASSEALTGQPYNEQFF. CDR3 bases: TGTGCCAGCAGTGAAGCGTTGACAGGGCAGCCCTACAATGAGCAGTTCTTC.

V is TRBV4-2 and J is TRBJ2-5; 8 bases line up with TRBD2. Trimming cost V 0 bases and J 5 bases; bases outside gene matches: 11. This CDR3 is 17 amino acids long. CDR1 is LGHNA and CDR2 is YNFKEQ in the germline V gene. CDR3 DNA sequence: TGTGCCAGCAGCCAAGATTGGGTAGCGGGGAGGATTGAGACCCAGTACTTC. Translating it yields CASSQDWVAGRIETQYF.